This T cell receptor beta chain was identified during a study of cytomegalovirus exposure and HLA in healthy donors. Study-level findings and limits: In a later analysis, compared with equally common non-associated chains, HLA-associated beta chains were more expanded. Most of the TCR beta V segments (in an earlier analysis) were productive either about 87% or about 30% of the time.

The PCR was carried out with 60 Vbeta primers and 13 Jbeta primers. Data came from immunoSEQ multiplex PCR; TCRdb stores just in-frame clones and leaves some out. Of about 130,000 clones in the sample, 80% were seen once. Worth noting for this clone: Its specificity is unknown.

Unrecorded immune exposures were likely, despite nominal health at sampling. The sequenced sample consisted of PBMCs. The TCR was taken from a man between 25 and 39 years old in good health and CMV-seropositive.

The CDR3 spells CASSTTGETGELFF. CDR3 bases: TGTGCCAGTAGTACGACAGGGGAGACCGGGGAGCTGTTTTTT. V usage is TRBV19 and J usage is TRBJ2-2; 8 bases are a match to TRBD1. The CDR3 extends over 14 amino acids. V dropped 4 bases and J dropped 5; count of bases not matched to a gene: 3. Germline V CDR1 and CDR2: LNHDA, SQIVND (reference sequence).